Following are 32 T cell receptor beta chains from one sample sequenced in a study of T cells after yellow fever vaccination. TCRdb passed the 5' RACE reads through MiXCR, listing each CDR3 protein once. The data show hundreds of thousands of distinct CDR3 sequences, with around 5.3% seen just once and about 3.5% held by the top ten. Sequences were derived from CD4+ T cells sorted from PBMCs, sampled on the day of the yellow fever booster vaccination. The receptors come from a man aged 18-30 years who received the YFV17D yellow fever vaccine.

This clonotype appeared a few times. The V gene is TRBV29-1, the J gene TRBJ1-1; no reliable D call. V was shortened by 7 bases and J by 5 bases, with 17 bases between the two germline ends. Germline lookup yields CDR1 SQVTM and CDR2 ANQGSEA. The CDR3 covers 13 residues. The CDR3 region is CSAVGLLRTEAFF. CDR3 coding DNA: TGCAGCGCGGTTGGGTTATTGAGGACTGAAGCTTTCTTT.

This clonotype was seen a few times. The rearrangement uses TRBV7-8 and TRBJ2-6; no clear D. CDR3 length equals 16 residues. Per the germline V gene, CDR1 is SGHVS and CDR2 is FQNEAQ. V lost 3 bases and J 0 bases, leaving 9 bases between the germline ends. CDR3 in DNA: TGTGCCAGCAGCTTTCGGGCGCTCTCTGGGGCCAACGTCCTGACTTTC. Protein product: CASSFRALSGANVLTF.

This clonotype showed up just a few times. The chain joins TRBV25-1 to TRBJ2-7; D is ambiguous. V lost 4 bases and J 7 bases, leaving 11 bases between the germline ends. The CDR3 length is 12 residues. Germline V gene lookup returns CDR1 MGHDK and CDR2 SYGVNS. Written as DNA, the CDR3 is TGTGCCAGCAGTGTCTCGGTTCGGGAGCAGTACTTC. It yields the protein CASSVSVREQYF.

The V call is TRBV3-1, the J call TRBJ2-5; 12 bases line up with TRBD2. Germline V gene data show CDR1 as LGHDT and CDR2 as YNNKEL (reference sequence). V lost 4 bases, J lost 5 bases, and 5 bases stayed unmatched. This CDR3 has 15 residues. DNA of the CDR3: TGTGCCAGCAGCCTGCGACTAGCGGGGGCCGAGACCCAGTACTTC. It is translated as CASSLRLAGAETQYF.

This clonotype was recorded at least ten times. The chain uses TRBV12-5 and TRBJ1-1; D is unresolved. The ends were cut back, 4 bases at V and 4 bases at J, with 10 bases in the middle. The CDR3 covers 13 residues. Per germline, CDR1 LGHNT and CDR2 FRNRAP. The DNA of the CDR3 is TGTGCTAGTGGTTCGAGGGTCGGCACTGAAGCTTTCTTT. This sequence encodes CASGSRVGTEAFF.

This clonotype occurred a few times. J is TRBJ1-2 and V is TRBV10-3; D might be TRBD1 (5 bases). The V gene lost 6 bases and the J gene lost 2 bases, with 19 bases spanning the gap. This CDR3 has 16 amino acids. Germline loops: CDR1 ENHRY, CDR2 SYGVKD. CDR3 DNA sequence: TGTGCCATCAGCTTTGGGACGAGCACCCAAAACTATGGCTACACCTTC. Translated: CAISFGTSTQNYGYTF.

In its sample, this clonotype was seen a few times. The chain combines TRBV5-6 with TRBJ2-3; 9 bases fit TRBD1. The germline V gene encodes CDR1 SGHDT and CDR2 YYEEEE. Losses at the gene ends were 2 bases for V and 2 bases for J; bases not matched to a gene: 6. The CDR3 sequence is 16 residues long. The DNA of the CDR3 is TGTGCCAGCAGCTTAACACAGGGGGCCTACACAGATACGCAGTATTTT. As protein: CASSLTQGAYTDTQYF.

This clonotype was seen ten or more times. This sequence joins TRBV7-3 and TRBJ2-5, with TRBD2 matching over 13 bases. V was pared by 5 bases and J by 5 bases, with 8 bases of the junction left unmatched. Germline CDR1 and CDR2: SGHTA and FQGTGA. CDR3 length equals 16 residues. The CDR3: CASSLTSGGAYETQYF. CDR3 DNA sequence: TGTGCCAGCAGCCTCACTAGCGGGGGGGCCTATGAGACCCAGTACTTC. The whole variable domain, filled in from reference TRBV7-3 and TRBJ2-5, reads GAGVSQTPSNKVTEKGKYVELRCDPISGHTALYWYRQSLGQGPEFLIYFQGTGAADDSGLPNDRFFAVRPEGSVSTLKIQRTERGDSAVYLCASSLTSGGAYETQYFGPGTRLLVL.

Only a few counts were recorded for this clonotype. The chain recombines TRBV9 with TRBJ2-5; 8 nucleotides align to TRBD2. CDR3 length equals 14 residues. CDR1 and CDR2 (germline): SGDLS, YYNGEE. Trimming cost V 3 bases and J 5 bases; bases outside gene matches: 6. The CDR3 coding sequence is TGTGCCAGCAGCGGTAGCGGGGTGGGGGAGACCCAGTACTTC. Translation: CASSGSGVGETQYF.

This clonotype was observed many times. The chain uses TRBV12-3 or TRBV12-4 and TRBJ2-1; D is perhaps TRBD2 (5 bases). Between the trimmed V and J ends, which lost 7 bases and 3 bases, there was a span of 16 bases. The CDR3 loop spans 15 amino acids. The CDR3 here is CASTVDYFGYNEQFF. The CDR3 nucleotides read TGTGCCAGCACCGTCGACTATTTTGGCTACAATGAGCAGTTCTTC.

The chain employs TRBV28 and TRBJ2-2; TRBD1 matches 7 bases. Germline V CDR1 and CDR2: MDHEN, SYDVKM. The V gene end was trimmed by 3 bases and the J gene end by 9 bases; junction bases not matched to a gene: 22. CDR3 size: 19 residues. This CDR3 is CASSFGGLRRQGVSRELFF. The CDR3 DNA follows: TGTGCCAGCAGTTTTGGGGGATTAAGACGACAGGGTGTGAGTAGGGAGCTGTTTTTT. The full variable domain, with the rest looked up from reference TRBV28 and TRBJ2-2, is DVKVTQSSRYLVKRTGEKVFLECVQDMDHENMFWYRQDPGLGLRLIYFSYDVKMKEKGDIPEGYSVSREKKERFSLILESASTNQTSMYLCASSFGGLRRQGVSRELFFGEGSRLTVL.

The chain recombines TRBV20-1 with TRBJ1-2; 8 nucleotides match TRBD1. Germline V gives CDR1 DFQATT, CDR2 SNEGSKA (reference sequence). The CDR3 sequence is 15 residues long. Trimming at V came to 0 bases and at J to 7 bases, leaving 10 bases not matched to a gene. The CDR3: CSARDPRTGKSGYTF. The CDR3 DNA reads as TGCAGTGCTAGAGACCCACGGACAGGGAAGAGTGGCTACACCTTC.

This clonotype was counted only a few times. The gene calls are TRBV9 and TRBJ2-3; 7 bases agree with TRBD2. This CDR3 spans 15 amino acids. Germline trimming cut 3 bases from V and 0 bases from J; bases unmatched to any gene: 4. In germline, CDR1 is SGDLS, CDR2 YYNGEE. The CDR3 protein is CASSGGGFSTDTQYF. In DNA form, the CDR3 reads TGTGCCAGCAGCGGGGGGGGTTTTAGCACAGATACGCAGTATTTT.

There are many counts of this clonotype. The CDR3 bases are TGTGCCAGCAGTTACTCGCGCATGAGCTCCTATAATTCACCCCTCCACTTT. Protein: CASSYSRMSSYNSPLHF. The rearrangement joins TRBV6-5 to TRBJ1-6, with D uncertain. The V and J ends lost 0 bases and 0 bases respectively, with 9 bases between them. The CDR3 totals 17 residues. Germline lookup yields CDR1 MNHEY and CDR2 SVGAGI.

This clonotype was observed many times. The V gene is TRBV7-2, the J gene TRBJ1-5, with a tentative D call TRBD1 (5 bases). The CDR3 covers 17 residues. Per germline, CDR1 SGHTA and CDR2 FQGNSA. Trimming stripped 1 base from V and 2 bases from J, with 15 bases between. The CDR3 protein is CASSLGGIRIRNQPQHF. CDR3 coding DNA: TGTGCCAGCAGCTTAGGGGGGATCAGAATACGCAATCAGCCCCAGCATTTT.

This clonotype was observed many times. V gene TRBV5-4 combines with J gene TRBJ1-3, with 7 bases identical to TRBD1. J was trimmed by 2 bases and V by 4 bases; bases with no gene match: 3. Germline V gives CDR1 SGHNT, CDR2 YYREEE (reference sequence). The CDR3 length is 14 residues. This CDR3 reads CASSPDRPGNTIYF. The DNA of the CDR3 is TGTGCCAGCAGCCCGGACAGGCCTGGAAACACCATATATTTT.

The V and J genes are TRBV12-3 or TRBV12-4 and TRBJ1-4; D uncertain. V dropped 8 bases and J dropped 4 bases, with 20 bases sitting between them. The CDR3 length is 16 residues. DNA for the CDR3: TGTGCCAGCCACTCCGGAGGGCAGAGGATTAATGAAAAACTGTTTTTT. Translating it yields CASHSGGQRINEKLFF.

The chain links TRBV29-1 to TRBJ1-2; no clear D. Trimming stripped 0 bases from V and 8 bases from J, with 13 bases between. Germline lookup yields CDR1 SQVTM and CDR2 ANQGSEA. The CDR3 is 13 amino acids. CDR3 residues: CSVEDRGLSGYTF. The CDR3 DNA reads TGCAGCGTTGAAGATCGAGGGCTGAGCGGCTACACCTTC.

This clonotype was recorded many times. The chain joins TRBV20-1 to TRBJ1-2, with D maybe TRBD1 (6 bases). The length of the CDR3 is 13 residues. The V gene lost 0 bases and the J gene lost 6 bases, with 11 bases spanning the gap. Germline CDR1 DFQATT, CDR2 SNEGSKA (reference sequence). CDR3 loop: CSARDYRADGYTF. The CDR3 DNA follows: TGCAGTGCTAGAGATTACAGGGCGGATGGCTACACCTTC.

This clonotype has at least ten counts. The chain links TRBV20-1 to TRBJ1-4, with TRBD1 as a possible D gene (5 bases). Germline CDR1 reads DFQATT; CDR2 reads SNEGSKA (reference sequence). The CDR3 totals 15 residues. The V end was cut by 0 bases, the J end by 4 bases, with 12 bases between. The CDR3 protein is CSARDGTGFNEKLFF. CDR3 nucleotides: TGCAGTGCTAGAGATGGGACGGGCTTTAATGAAAAACTGTTTTTT.

This clonotype was counted only a few times. This chain connects TRBV28 to TRBJ2-3, with a weak D call TRBD1 (6 bases). The germline CDR1 and CDR2 sequences are MDHEN and SYDVKM. This CDR3 has 15 residues. With 5 bases removed from V and 0 bases from J, the gap between germline ends came to 12 bases. The CDR3 is CASSEDRASTDTQYF. Written as DNA, the CDR3 is TGTGCCAGCAGTGAGGACAGAGCTAGCACAGATACGCAGTATTTT.

V is TRBV11-1 and J is TRBJ1-5; no clear D gene. Germline values: CDR1 SGHAT, CDR2 FQDESV (reference sequence). This CDR3 is built from 13 residues. Between the trimmed V and J ends, which lost 5 bases and 4 bases, there was a span of 9 bases. CDR3 DNA: TGTGCCAGCAGCAAAAGCAGGAATCAGCCCCAGCATTTT. Translated, it gives CASSKSRNQPQHF. Together with reference TRBV11-1 and TRBJ1-5, the CDR3 gives the full variable domain: EAEVAQSPRYKITEKSQAVAFWCDPISGHATLYWYRQILGQGPELLVQFQDESVVDDSQLPKDRFSAERLKGVDSTLKIQPAELGDSAMYLCASSKSRNQPQHFGDGTRLSIL.

This clonotype was observed a handful of times. The rearrangement links TRBV12-3 or TRBV12-4 to TRBJ2-7; D is uncertain. V was trimmed by 6 bases and J by 4 bases, leaving 10 bases between them. This CDR3 has 12 residues. DNA for the CDR3: TGTGCCAGCAGCAGGCCTCGATACGAGCAGTACTTC. Its translation is CASSRPRYEQYF.

This clonotype has only a few counts. The V gene is TRBV2, the J gene TRBJ2-2; D remains ambiguous. CDR1 and CDR2 from the germline V gene are SNHLY and FYNNEI. Trimming shortened V by 6 bases and J by 4 bases, and 12 bases separated the two germline ends. CDR3 length equals 14 residues. The CDR3 spells CASRPGWGTGELFF. The DNA of the CDR3 is TGTGCCAGCAGACCCGGGTGGGGCACCGGGGAGCTGTTTTTT.

This clonotype was picked up a small number of times. The chain has TRBV5-1 and TRBJ2-2; 9 bases match TRBD2. J was trimmed by 7 bases and V by 2 bases; bases with no gene match: 9. The CDR3 is 16 residues long. In germline, CDR1 is SGHRS, CDR2 YFSETQ. The CDR3 loop reads CASSFVAGVTNGELFF. As DNA, the CDR3 is TGCGCCAGCAGCTTCGTAGCGGGGGTCACCAACGGGGAGCTGTTTTTT.

This clonotype was seen ten or more times. This chain joins TRBV7-9 and TRBJ2-2; 9 bases fit TRBD2. CDR1 and CDR2 from the germline V gene are SEHNR and FQNEAQ (reference sequence). Germline trimming cut 7 bases from V and 5 bases from J; bases unmatched to any gene: 8. The CDR3 has 15 amino acids. CDR3 in amino acids: CASTQRGGATGELFF. The DNA for the CDR3 is TGTGCCAGCACCCAACGCGGGGGGGCGACCGGGGAGCTGTTTTTT.

This sequence joins TRBV20-1 and TRBJ2-7; D remains ambiguous. Germline V gives CDR1 DFQATT, CDR2 SNEGSKA (reference sequence). Trimming removed 1 base from V and 0 bases from J, with 10 bases in between. The CDR3 length is 14 residues. DNA for the CDR3: TGCAGTGCTAGAGTGGGCGGCTACTCCTACGAGCAGTACTTC. This sequence encodes CSARVGGYSYEQYF.

A few counts support this clonotype. The V call is TRBV5-4, the J call TRBJ1-3, with D perhaps matching TRBD1 (5 bases). CDR1 SGHNT and CDR2 YYREEE come from the germline V gene (reference sequence). The V end was cut by 0 bases, the J end by 5 bases, with 6 bases between. There are 13 residues in the CDR3. DNA for the CDR3: TGTGCCAGCAGCTTGGGACAGCGAAACACCATATATTTT. It specifies CASSLGQRNTIYF.

This clonotype showed up many times. This sequence joins TRBV14 and TRBJ1-6; D ambiguous. The CDR3 has 14 residues. V was pared by 1 base and J by 5 bases, with 6 bases between. Germline lookup yields CDR1 SGHDN and CDR2 FVKESK. The CDR3 loop is CASSQGRDNSPLHF. The CDR3 DNA reads as TGTGCCAGCAGCCAAGGCAGAGATAATTCACCCCTCCACTTT.

This clonotype appeared a few times. V and J are TRBV7-2 and TRBJ1-6, with 7 positions matching TRBD1. V shed 5 bases and J 7 bases; nucleotides not matched to a gene: 8. Germline V lookup: CDR1 SGHTA, CDR2 FQGNSA. The CDR3 has 15 residues. The CDR3 protein is CASSRSGQRNSPLHF. The CDR3 region has the DNA TGTGCCAGCAGCCGCTCGGGACAGAGAAATTCACCCCTCCACTTT.

This clonotype was seen only a few times. The chain recombines TRBV20-1 with TRBJ2-2; 7 bases line up with TRBD2. Germline lookup yields CDR1 DFQATT and CDR2 SNEGSKA (reference sequence). This CDR3 is built from 16 residues. V lost 2 bases to trimming and J lost 4 bases; unmatched junction nucleotides: 10. CDR3 amino acids: CSARPGGWGGTGELFF. The CDR3 DNA reads TGCAGTGCTAGACCGGGAGGATGGGGGGGCACCGGGGAGCTGTTTTTT.

This clonotype was counted only a few times. The chain employs TRBV27 and TRBJ1-2; D unresolved. The germline CDR1 and CDR2 sequences are MNHEY and SMNVEV (reference sequence). Trimming left V 3 bases short and J 8 bases short, with 22 bases between. The CDR3 is made up of 16 amino acids. The CDR3 DNA sequence: TGTGCCAGCAGTTTCCAACCCCTCAGGACCTTGGGGGGCTACACCTTC. Translating gives CASSFQPLRTLGGYTF.